A selection of T cell receptor beta chains follows, all from one sample in a study of shared clonotypes between healthy human individuals. Only in-frame clones appear in the TCRdb table, and some are missing; sequencing was by immunoSEQ multiplex PCR. The profile shows 2 million to 3 million clones, approximately 94% of them singletons. Sequenced: naive CD4+ T cells from PBMCs. The receptors were sampled from a man in his late teens or twenties in good health. Some clones in this sample may be carry-over from other donors' samples. Both conserved end residues are part of each CDR3. A D gene is named only where the DNA matches it firmly. Where a row states a size, it is once, few, many or the class of an expanded clone; other rows omit it.

v_call: TRBV13
d_call: -
j_call: TRBJ2-7
clone_size: -
cdr3_aa: CASSLATTPRGREQYF
cdr3_nt: TGTGCCAGCAGCTTAGCCACAACCCCCCGAGGTCGCGAGCAGTACTTC

v_call: TRBV5-5
d_call: -
j_call: TRBJ2-2
clone_size: -
cdr3_aa: CASSPLGNTGELFF
cdr3_nt: TGTGCCAGCAGCCCCTTGGGGAACACCGGGGAGCTGTTTTTT

v_call: TRBV6-1
d_call: TRBD1
j_call: TRBJ2-5
clone_size: -
cdr3_aa: CASKTDRGRVETQYF
cdr3_nt: TGTGCCAGCAAGACCGACAGGGGGCGGGTGGAGACCCAGTACTTC

v_call: TRBV5-4
d_call: TRBD1
j_call: TRBJ1-2
clone_size: -
cdr3_aa: CASSPTGGYGYTF
cdr3_nt: TGTGCCAGCAGCCCAACAGGGGGCTATGGCTACACCTTC

v_call: TRBV5-1
d_call: TRBD1
j_call: TRBJ1-1
clone_size: -
cdr3_aa: CASSLDGTGTFAFF
cdr3_nt: TGCGCCAGCAGCTTGGACGGGACAGGGACCTTCGCTTTCTTT

v_call: TRBV5-4
d_call: -
j_call: TRBJ2-2
clone_size: -
cdr3_aa: CASSHPGQNTGELFF
cdr3_nt: TGTGCCAGCAGCCACCCGGGACAGAACACCGGGGAGCTGTTTTTT

v_call: TRBV29-1
d_call: TRBD2
j_call: TRBJ2-3
clone_size: -
cdr3_aa: CSGGGPDTQYF
cdr3_nt: TGCAGCGGGGGGGGACCAGATACGCAGTATTTT

v_call: TRBV5-1
d_call: -
j_call: TRBJ1-2
clone_size: -
cdr3_aa: CASSLDIGGSGYTF
cdr3_nt: TGCGCCAGCAGCTTGGATATTGGGGGGTCCGGCTACACCTTC

v_call: TRBV19
d_call: TRBD2
j_call: TRBJ2-5
clone_size: -
cdr3_aa: CASSPIGTSPGETQYF
cdr3_nt: TGTGCCAGTAGTCCCATCGGGACTAGCCCTGGAGAGACCCAGTACTTC

v_call: TRBV28
d_call: TRBD1
j_call: TRBJ1-1
clone_size: once
cdr3_aa: CASSIEGQGRNTEAFF
cdr3_nt: TGTGCCAGCAGTATCGAAGGACAGGGCAGGAACACTGAAGCTTTCTTT

v_call: TRBV18
d_call: -
j_call: TRBJ2-1
clone_size: -
cdr3_aa: CASSPPTAQNNEQFF
cdr3_nt: TGTGCCAGCTCACCACCAACTGCACAGAACAATGAGCAGTTCTTC

v_call: TRBV6-1
d_call: TRBD1
j_call: TRBJ1-5
clone_size: -
cdr3_aa: CASSSDRLNQPQHF
cdr3_nt: TGTGCCAGCAGTTCGGACAGGTTGAATCAGCCCCAGCATTTT

v_call: TRBV5-1
d_call: -
j_call: TRBJ2-2
clone_size: -
cdr3_aa: CASSLFKSAGELFF
cdr3_nt: TGCGCCAGCAGCTTGTTCAAGAGCGCCGGGGAGCTGTTTTTT

v_call: TRBV4-3
d_call: -
j_call: TRBJ2-3
clone_size: -
cdr3_aa: CASSYGTYTDTQYF
cdr3_nt: TGCGCCAGCAGCTATGGGACTTACACAGATACGCAGTATTTT

v_call: TRBV29-1
d_call: -
j_call: TRBJ2-3
clone_size: -
cdr3_aa: CSVEDLTGTQDTQYF
cdr3_nt: TGCAGCGTTGAAGATCTTACTGGGACACAAGATACGCAGTATTTT

v_call: TRBV5-1
d_call: TRBD1
j_call: TRBJ1-1
clone_size: -
cdr3_aa: CASSSWDRGTEAFF
cdr3_nt: TGCGCCAGCAGCTCCTGGGACAGGGGCACTGAAGCTTTCTTT

v_call: TRBV18
d_call: -
j_call: TRBJ1-5
clone_size: once
cdr3_aa: CASSPSTGNQPQHF
cdr3_nt: TGTGCCAGCTCACCATCAACAGGGAATCAGCCCCAGCATTTT

v_call: TRBV28
d_call: -
j_call: TRBJ1-1
clone_size: -
cdr3_aa: CASSLPGTPTEAFF
cdr3_nt: TGTGCCAGCAGTTTACCCGGGACACCCACTGAAGCTTTCTTT

v_call: TRBV11-3
d_call: TRBD2
j_call: TRBJ2-2
clone_size: -
cdr3_aa: CASSPRGGWGVTGELFF
cdr3_nt: TGTGCCAGCAGCCCCCGCGGGGGGTGGGGCGTAACCGGGGAGCTGTTTTTT

v_call: TRBV27
d_call: -
j_call: TRBJ1-1
clone_size: -
cdr3_aa: CASSLTGLQNTEAFF
cdr3_nt: TGTGCCAGCAGTTTGACAGGCCTTCAGAACACTGAAGCTTTCTTT

v_call: TRBV21-1
d_call: -
j_call: TRBJ1-5
clone_size: -
cdr3_aa: CASSSYSFNQPQHF
cdr3_nt: TGTGCCAGCAGCTCATACAGTTTCAATCAGCCCCAGCATTTT

v_call: TRBV4-3
d_call: -
j_call: TRBJ2-7
clone_size: -
cdr3_aa: CASSQGPRGSYEQYF
cdr3_nt: TGCGCCAGCAGCCAAGGGCCCAGGGGATCCTACGAGCAGTACTTC

v_call: TRBV7-2
d_call: -
j_call: TRBJ2-7
clone_size: -
cdr3_aa: CASSLVGLPRSSYEQYF
cdr3_nt: TGTGCCAGCAGCTTAGTGGGACTGCCTAGAAGCTCCTACGAGCAGTACTTC

v_call: TRBV7-8
d_call: -
j_call: TRBJ2-7
clone_size: once
cdr3_aa: CASSLVLSYEQYF
cdr3_nt: TGTGCCAGCAGCTTAGTGTTGTCCTACGAGCAGTACTTC

v_call: TRBV28
d_call: -
j_call: TRBJ2-1
clone_size: -
cdr3_aa: CASSFNSGNEQFF
cdr3_nt: TGTGCCAGCAGTTTTAATAGCGGCAATGAGCAGTTCTTC

v_call: TRBV7-8
d_call: -
j_call: TRBJ1-3
clone_size: -
cdr3_aa: CASSSTQSSGNTIYF
cdr3_nt: TGTGCCAGCAGCTCCACACAGAGCTCTGGAAACACCATATATTTT

v_call: TRBV7-3
d_call: -
j_call: TRBJ1-1
clone_size: -
cdr3_aa: CASSLIGNTEAFF
cdr3_nt: TGTGCCAGCAGCTTAATAGGGAACACTGAAGCTTTCTTT

v_call: TRBV5-1
d_call: -
j_call: TRBJ1-4
clone_size: -
cdr3_aa: CASSPGFEFNEKLFF
cdr3_nt: TGCGCCAGCAGCCCGGGGTTTGAATTCAATGAAAAACTGTTTTTT

v_call: TRBV19
d_call: -
j_call: TRBJ2-5
clone_size: -
cdr3_aa: CASSMTFRETQYF
cdr3_nt: TGTGCCAGTAGTATGACGTTCAGGGAGACCCAGTACTTC

v_call: TRBV4-2
d_call: -
j_call: TRBJ2-3
clone_size: -
cdr3_aa: CASSQVLQGRTYF
cdr3_nt: TGTGCCAGCAGCCAAGTACTTCAGGGTAGGACGTATTTT

v_call: TRBV7-3
d_call: -
j_call: TRBJ2-2
clone_size: -
cdr3_aa: CASSLSGNRGTGELFF
cdr3_nt: TGTGCCAGCAGCTTAAGTGGGAATCGAGGGACCGGGGAGCTGTTTTTT

v_call: TRBV25-1
d_call: -
j_call: TRBJ1-3
clone_size: -
cdr3_aa: CASSGRGLGNTIYF
cdr3_nt: TGTGCCAGCAGTGGCCGGGGGCTTGGAAACACCATATATTTT

v_call: TRBV28
d_call: -
j_call: TRBJ1-2
clone_size: -
cdr3_aa: CASSPPSRSYGYTF
cdr3_nt: TGTGCCAGCAGTCCCCCCAGCCGGAGCTATGGCTACACCTTC

v_call: TRBV6-5
d_call: -
j_call: TRBJ1-1
clone_size: -
cdr3_aa: CASSYGNQAFF
cdr3_nt: TGTGCCAGCAGTTACGGGAATCAGGCTTTCTTT

v_call: TRBV27
d_call: TRBD2
j_call: TRBJ2-7
clone_size: -
cdr3_aa: CASSQKGLAAAYEQYF
cdr3_nt: TGTGCCAGCAGTCAAAAAGGCCTAGCGGCGGCCTACGAGCAGTACTTC

v_call: TRBV6-4
d_call: TRBD1
j_call: TRBJ2-7
clone_size: -
cdr3_aa: CASSGPGQGVPYEQYF
cdr3_nt: TGTGCCAGCAGTGGCCCGGGACAGGGAGTCCCCTACGAGCAGTACTTC

v_call: TRBV28
d_call: TRBD1
j_call: TRBJ1-2
clone_size: -
cdr3_aa: CASRRGPRYGYTF
cdr3_nt: TGTGCCAGCAGGAGGGGGCCCCGCTATGGCTACACCTTC

v_call: TRBV5-4
d_call: TRBD1
j_call: TRBJ2-2
clone_size: once
cdr3_aa: CASSKGQGAYTGELFF
cdr3_nt: TGTGCCAGCAGCAAAGGACAGGGGGCGTACACCGGGGAGCTGTTTTTT

v_call: TRBV6-4
d_call: -
j_call: TRBJ1-2
clone_size: once
cdr3_aa: CASSDGNGPGYTF
cdr3_nt: TGTGCCAGCAGTGACGGTAACGGCCCCGGCTACACCTTC

v_call: TRBV7-2
d_call: -
j_call: TRBJ2-7
clone_size: once
cdr3_aa: CASSRGHYEQYF
cdr3_nt: TGTGCCAGCAGCCGAGGACACTACGAGCAGTACTTC

v_call: TRBV9
d_call: TRBD2
j_call: TRBJ2-5
clone_size: -
cdr3_aa: CASSVLLAGQETQYF
cdr3_nt: TGTGCCAGCAGCGTACTACTAGCGGGACAAGAGACCCAGTACTTC

v_call: TRBV30
d_call: -
j_call: TRBJ1-5
clone_size: -
cdr3_aa: CAWSVSVNQPQHF
cdr3_nt: TGTGCCTGGAGTGTATCGGTCAATCAGCCCCAGCATTTT

v_call: TRBV5-4
d_call: TRBD2
j_call: TRBJ2-1
clone_size: -
cdr3_aa: CASSAGTNHEQFF
cdr3_nt: TGTGCCAGCAGCGCCGGGACTAACCATGAGCAGTTCTTC

v_call: TRBV6-1
d_call: -
j_call: TRBJ2-1
clone_size: -
cdr3_aa: CASSEALVGKAFF
cdr3_nt: TGTGCCAGCAGTGAAGCGCTTGTGGGGAAGGCGTTCTTC

v_call: TRBV5-3
d_call: TRBD1
j_call: TRBJ2-7
clone_size: -
cdr3_aa: CARSGDRGSSYEQYF
cdr3_nt: TGTGCCAGAAGCGGGGACAGGGGGAGCTCCTACGAGCAGTACTTC

v_call: TRBV19
d_call: TRBD2
j_call: TRBJ2-2
clone_size: -
cdr3_aa: CASMTGRGTGELFF
cdr3_nt: TGTGCCAGTATGACCGGGAGGGGCACCGGGGAGCTGTTTTTT

v_call: TRBV30
d_call: TRBD2
j_call: TRBJ2-1
clone_size: -
cdr3_aa: CAWSILAGIFSYNEQFF
cdr3_nt: TGTGCCTGGAGTATTCTAGCGGGGATCTTCTCCTACAATGAGCAGTTCTTC

v_call: TRBV4-2
d_call: -
j_call: TRBJ2-5
clone_size: -
cdr3_aa: CASSQLREARREGETQYF
cdr3_nt: TGTGCCAGCAGCCAACTCAGGGAGGCTAGGCGAGAAGGAGAGACCCAGTACTTC

v_call: TRBV9
d_call: -
j_call: TRBJ1-2
clone_size: -
cdr3_aa: CASSVHGMYGYTF
cdr3_nt: TGTGCCAGCAGCGTACACGGAATGTATGGCTACACCTTC

v_call: TRBV28
d_call: -
j_call: TRBJ1-3
clone_size: -
cdr3_aa: CAVIRTWGAGATGNTIYF
cdr3_nt: TGTGCCGTAATCAGAACATGGGGGGCAGGGGCTACTGGAAACACCATATATTTT